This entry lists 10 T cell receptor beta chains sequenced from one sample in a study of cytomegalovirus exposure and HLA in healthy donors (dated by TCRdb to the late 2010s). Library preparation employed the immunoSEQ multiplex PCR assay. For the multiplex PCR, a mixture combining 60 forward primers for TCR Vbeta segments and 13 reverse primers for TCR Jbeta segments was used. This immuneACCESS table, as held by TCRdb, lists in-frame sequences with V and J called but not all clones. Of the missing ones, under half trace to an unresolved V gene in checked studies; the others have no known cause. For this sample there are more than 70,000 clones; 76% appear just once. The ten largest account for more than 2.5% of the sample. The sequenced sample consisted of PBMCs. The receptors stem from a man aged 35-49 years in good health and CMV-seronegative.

In DNA form, the CDR3 reads TGTGCCAGCAGTTTCTCCTCTGGAAACACCATATATTTT. Its translation: CASSFSSGNTIYF. The gene calls are TRBV27 and TRBJ1-3; no firm D call. Germline V gene sequence: CDR1 MNHEY, CDR2 SMNVEV (reference sequence). There are 13 residues in the CDR3. Trimming stripped 3 bases from V and 0 bases from J, with 3 bases between.

The CDR3 DNA sequence: TGTGCCAGCAGTTTAACGAGGGGGCGAGGGTCACCCCTCCACTTT. It codes for CASSLTRGRGSPLHF. J is TRBJ1-6 and V is TRBV28; 7 nucleotides line up with TRBD1. The V gene's germline CDR1 is MDHEN and CDR2 SYDVKM. This CDR3 has 15 amino acids. V lost 2 bases and J lost 10; bases outside the gene matches: 8.

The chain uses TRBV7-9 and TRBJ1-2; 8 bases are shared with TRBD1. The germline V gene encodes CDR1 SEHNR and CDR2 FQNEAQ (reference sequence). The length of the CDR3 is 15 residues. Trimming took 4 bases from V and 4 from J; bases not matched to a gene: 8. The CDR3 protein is CASSSNDRGPYGYTF. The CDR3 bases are TGTGCCAGCAGCTCCAATGACAGGGGTCCCTATGGCTACACCTTC.

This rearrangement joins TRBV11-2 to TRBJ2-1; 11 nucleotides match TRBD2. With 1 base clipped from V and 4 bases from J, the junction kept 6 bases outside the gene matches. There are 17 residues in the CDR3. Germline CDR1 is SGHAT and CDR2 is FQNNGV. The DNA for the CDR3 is TGTGCCAGCAGCTTAGGACCTCGACTAGCGGGGTACAATGAGCAGTTCTTC. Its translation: CASSLGPRLAGYNEQFF.

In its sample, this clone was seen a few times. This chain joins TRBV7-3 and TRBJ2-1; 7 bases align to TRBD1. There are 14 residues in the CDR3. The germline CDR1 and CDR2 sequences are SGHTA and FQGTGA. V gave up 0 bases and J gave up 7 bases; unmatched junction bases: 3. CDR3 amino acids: CASSLTLQGNEQFF. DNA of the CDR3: TGTGCCAGCAGCTTAACGTTACAGGGGAATGAGCAGTTCTTC.

CDR3 residues: CASSFQGGGRTEAFF. CDR3 sequence (DNA): TGTGCCAGCAGCTTTCAGGGCGGGGGGCGAACTGAAGCTTTCTTT. This chain links TRBV7-3 with TRBJ1-1, with D possibly being TRBD1 (6 bases). Trimming cost V 3 bases and J 5 bases, with 16 bases left between them. The CDR3 runs 15 residues. CDR1 and CDR2 from the germline V gene are SGHTA and FQGTGA. The complete variable domain, with remaining parts taken from reference TRBV7-3 and TRBJ1-1, reads GAGVSQTPSNKVTEKGKYVELRCDPISGHTALYWYRQSLGQGPEFLIYFQGTGAADDSGLPNDRFFAVRPEGSVSTLKIQRTERGDSAVYLCASSFQGGGRTEAFFGQGTRLTVV.

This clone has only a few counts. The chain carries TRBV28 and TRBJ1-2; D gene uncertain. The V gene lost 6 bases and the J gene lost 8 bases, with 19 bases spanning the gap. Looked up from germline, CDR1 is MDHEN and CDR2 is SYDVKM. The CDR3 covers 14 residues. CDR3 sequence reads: CASSRSPGARGYTF. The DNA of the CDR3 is TGTGCCAGCAGCCGCTCACCTGGTGCCAGGGGCTACACCTTC.

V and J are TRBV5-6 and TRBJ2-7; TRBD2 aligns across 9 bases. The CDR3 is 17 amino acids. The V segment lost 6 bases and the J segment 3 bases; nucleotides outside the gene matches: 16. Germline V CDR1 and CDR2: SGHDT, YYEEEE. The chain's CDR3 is CASIGEGPSGGLYEQYF. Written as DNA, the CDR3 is TGTGCCAGCATAGGAGAAGGACCAAGCGGGGGGCTCTACGAGCAGTACTTC.

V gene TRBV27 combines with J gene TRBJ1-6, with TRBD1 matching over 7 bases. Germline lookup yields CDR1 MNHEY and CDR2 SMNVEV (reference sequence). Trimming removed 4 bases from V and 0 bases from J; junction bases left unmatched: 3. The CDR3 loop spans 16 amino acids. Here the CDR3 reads CASSWDSRSYNSPLHF. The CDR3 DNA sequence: TGTGCCAGCAGTTGGGACAGCCGCTCCTATAATTCACCCCTCCACTTT.

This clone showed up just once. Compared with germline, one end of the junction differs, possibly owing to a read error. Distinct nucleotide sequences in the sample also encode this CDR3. The CDR3 DNA reads TGCGCCAGCAGCGTAGCCCCCAGGACAGGGGCGACAGATACGCAGTATTTT. Its protein product is CASSVAPRTGATDTQYF. The rearrangement links TRBV9 to TRBJ2-3; 9 bases line up with TRBD1. This CDR3 spans 17 amino acids. The germline CDR1 and CDR2 sequences are SGDLS and YYNGEE.